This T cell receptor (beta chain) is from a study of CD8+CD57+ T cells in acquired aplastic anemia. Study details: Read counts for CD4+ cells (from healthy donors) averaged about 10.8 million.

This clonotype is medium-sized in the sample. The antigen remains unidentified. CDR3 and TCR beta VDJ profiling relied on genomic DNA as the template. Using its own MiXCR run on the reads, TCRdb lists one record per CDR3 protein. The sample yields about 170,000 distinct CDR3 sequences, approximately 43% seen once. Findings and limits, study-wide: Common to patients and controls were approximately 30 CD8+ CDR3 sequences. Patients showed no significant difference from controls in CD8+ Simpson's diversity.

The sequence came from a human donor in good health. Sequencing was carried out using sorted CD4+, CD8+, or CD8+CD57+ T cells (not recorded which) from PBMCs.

The CDR3 region is CASSLVFGNTEAFF. The CDR3 DNA reads TGTGCCAGCAGCTTAGTGTTCGGGAACACTGAAGCTTTCTTT. V and J are TRBV7-8 and TRBJ1-1, with D unclear. This CDR3 spans 14 amino acids. Between the trimmed V and J ends, which lost 1 base and 1 base, there was a span of 7 bases. CDR1 is SGHVS and CDR2 is FQNEAQ in the germline V gene. Drawing the rest from reference TRBV7-8 and TRBJ1-1, the complete variable domain is GAGVSQSPRYKVAKRGQDVALRCDPISGHVSLFWYQQALGQGPEFLTYFQNEAQLDKSGLPSDRFFAERPEGSVSTLKIQRTQQEDSAVYLCASSLVFGNTEAFFGQGTRLTVV.